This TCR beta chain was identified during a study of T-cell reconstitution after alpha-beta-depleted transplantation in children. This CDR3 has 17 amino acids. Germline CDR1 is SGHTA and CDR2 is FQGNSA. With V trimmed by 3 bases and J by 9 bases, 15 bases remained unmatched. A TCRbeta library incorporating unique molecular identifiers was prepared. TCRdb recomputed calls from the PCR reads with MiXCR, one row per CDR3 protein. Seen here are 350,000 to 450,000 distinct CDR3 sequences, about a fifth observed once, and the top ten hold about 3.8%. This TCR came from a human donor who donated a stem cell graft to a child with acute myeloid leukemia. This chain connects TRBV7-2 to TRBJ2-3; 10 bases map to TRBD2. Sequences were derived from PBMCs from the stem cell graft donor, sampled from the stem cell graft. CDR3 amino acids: CASSFRPGAGGPDTQYF. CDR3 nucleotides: TGTGCCAGCAGCTTCCGCCCGGGAGCGGGAGGGCCCGACACGCAGTATTTT.